This TCR beta chain came from a study of response to subunit inactivated influenza vaccine. Broader study findings: Each seasonal influenza vaccination recruits few new T cells, the authors suggested.

CDR3 length equals 13 residues. The germline V and J ends were trimmed by 7 bases and 1 base, with 10 bases remaining between them. TCRdb fed the RT-PCR reads into MiXCR, producing one record per CDR3 protein. This table has around 250,000 distinct CDR3 sequences, more than 9% appearing once. This clonotype was picked up many times. What it binds is not known. The V call is TRBV12-3 or TRBV12-4, the J call TRBJ1-1; D is possibly TRBD1 (5 bases). The sequencing here drew on non-naive T cells sorted from PBMCs, taken approximately 15 days before vaccination. The TCR was taken from a man between 45 and 60 years old who received an inactivated influenza vaccine. CDR3 protein: CASTGAQNTEAFF. The CDR3 bases are TGTGCCAGCACTGGGGCCCAGAACACTGAAGCTTTCTTT.